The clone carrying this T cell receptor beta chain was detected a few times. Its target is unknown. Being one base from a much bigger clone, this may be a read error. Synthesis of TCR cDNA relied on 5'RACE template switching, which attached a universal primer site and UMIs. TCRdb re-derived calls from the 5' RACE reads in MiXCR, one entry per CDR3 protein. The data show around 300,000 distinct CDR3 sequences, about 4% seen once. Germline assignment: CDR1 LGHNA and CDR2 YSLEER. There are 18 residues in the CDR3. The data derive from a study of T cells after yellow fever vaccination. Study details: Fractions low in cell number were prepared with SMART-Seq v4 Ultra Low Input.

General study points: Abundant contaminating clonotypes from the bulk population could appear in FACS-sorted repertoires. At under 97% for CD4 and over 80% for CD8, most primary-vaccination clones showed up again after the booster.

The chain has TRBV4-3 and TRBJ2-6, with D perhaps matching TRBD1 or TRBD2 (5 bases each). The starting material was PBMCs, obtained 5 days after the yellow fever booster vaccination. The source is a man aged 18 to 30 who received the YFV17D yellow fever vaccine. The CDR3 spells CASRQDQKGPSGANVLTF. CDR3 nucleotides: TGCGCCAGCAGACAAGATCAGAAGGGACCCTCTGGGGCCAACGTCCTGACTTTC.